What follows is one T cell receptor (beta chain) and its context. The data belong to a study of blood T cell repertoires in COVID-19. At the level of the study: Sites across the United States, Italy and Spain contributed samples from acute and convalescent COVID-19.

This CDR3 contains 12 residues. CDR1 is SGHDN and CDR2 is FVKESK in the germline V gene. Trimming took 4 bases from V and 7 from J, leaving 10 bases between them. The study recruited people aged roughly 18 to 95 years across 20 to 30 US areas. Allocation to cohorts depended on clinical history reported by the participants. All recovered Cohort 3 donors got two negative PCRs, got clearance, or saw symptom resolution. Data came from immunoSEQ multiplex PCR; TCRdb stores just in-frame clones and leaves some out. Of approximately 170,000 clones listed, over 75% are singletons. The TCR originated in a woman younger than 30 who had recovered from COVID-19. The sequenced sample consisted of PBMCs or T cells enriched from blood (not recorded which). This chain links TRBV14 with TRBJ1-2, with D tentatively TRBD1 (5 bases). CDR3 sequence (DNA): TGTGCCAGCAGCCCGGGGGGGATTGGCTACACCTTC. Its translation is CASSPGGIGYTF.